This TCR beta chain was documented in a study of CD8 T cells in Susac syndrome. CDR1 LGHDT and CDR2 YNNKEL come from the germline V gene (reference sequence). The CDR3 is 16 amino acids. V gave up 4 bases and J gave up 3 bases, with 16 bases separating them. Reverse transcription of roughly 0.45 to 1 ug RNA was performed with random hexamers. The CDR3 of TCR beta was amplified by immunoSEQ multiplex PCR across 54 Vbeta and 13 Jbeta. TCRdb re-derived calls from the immunoSEQ multiplex PCR reads in MiXCR, one entry per CDR3 protein. The sample comprises approximately 160,000 distinct CDR3 sequences, under 95% of which are singletons, and 0.08% rests with the top ten.

V gene TRBV3-1 combines with J gene TRBJ2-1; D is ambiguous. This TCR derives from a human donor in good health. The material sequenced was CD4+ T cells from PBMCs. The CDR3 protein is CASSPRTAKDYNEQFF. Here the CDR3 DNA reads TGTGCCAGCAGCCCGCGGACGGCAAAAGACTACAATGAGCAGTTCTTC.